Listed below are T cell receptor beta chains from one sample, sequenced in a study of blood T cell repertoires in COVID-19. Some clones are missing from TCRdb's copy, which holds only in-frame ones; the method was immunoSEQ multiplex PCR. Of about 83,000 clones in the sample, around 84% are singletons; the top ten hold roughly 20%. The sequenced material came from peripheral blood. Every receptor here comes from a woman of 80 years or more in a cohort sampled during active or convalescent COVID-19. The CDR3 runs from the conserved cysteine through the conserved F or W. D genes are given only for firm matches. Some rows mark clone size as missing; the rest say once, few, many or name a class of expanded clone.

d_gene: TRBD2; abundance: .; len: 20; j_gene: TRBJ2-3; v_gene: TRBV7-7; CDR3aa: CASSLGDLAGLFVSTDTQYF; CDR3nt: TGTGCTAGCAGCTTAGGGGATCTAGCGGGCCTTTTTGTGAGCACAGATACGCAGTATTTT
d_gene: .; abundance: .; len: 16; j_gene: TRBJ2-2; v_gene: TRBV9; CDR3aa: CASSVVGSGNTGELFF; CDR3nt: TGTGCCAGCAGCGTAGTCGGTAGCGGGAACACCGGGGAGCTGTTTTTT
d_gene: TRBD2; abundance: .; len: 15; j_gene: TRBJ2-1; v_gene: TRBV5-4; CDR3aa: CASSLTASGYNEQFF; CDR3nt: TGTGCCAGCAGCTTGACGGCTAGCGGTTACAATGAGCAGTTCTTC
d_gene: .; abundance: .; len: 14; j_gene: TRBJ2-3; v_gene: TRBV14; CDR3aa: CASSQFTSYDTQYF; CDR3nt: TGTGCCAGCAGCCAATTTACTAGCTACGATACGCAGTATTTT
d_gene: .; abundance: .; len: 16; j_gene: TRBJ2-2; v_gene: TRBV30; CDR3aa: CAWSVTEHANTGELFF; CDR3nt: TGTGCCTGGAGTGTAACCGAGCATGCGAACACCGGGGAGCTGTTTTTT
d_gene: .; abundance: .; len: 14; j_gene: TRBJ1-4; v_gene: TRBV3-1/TRBV3-2; CDR3aa: CASSQDVSWEKLFF; CDR3nt: TGTGCCAGCAGCCAAGATGTCAGTTGGGAAAAACTGTTTTTT
d_gene: TRBD1; abundance: .; len: 13; j_gene: TRBJ1-1; v_gene: TRBV29-1; CDR3aa: CSSRTGGVTEAFF; CDR3nt: TGCAGCTCGAGGACAGGGGGCGTCACTGAAGCTTTCTTT
d_gene: TRBD2; abundance: .; len: 11; j_gene: TRBJ2-1; v_gene: TRBV10-3; CDR3aa: CAITGGGEQFF; CDR3nt: TGTGCCATCACAGGCGGGGGAGAGCAGTTCTTC
d_gene: .; abundance: .; len: 14; j_gene: TRBJ1-1; v_gene: TRBV5-1; CDR3aa: CASSQTVGFQGLVF; CDR3nt: TGCGCCAGCAGTCAGACTGTCGGTTTTCAGGGGCTTGTCTTT
d_gene: .; abundance: .; len: 14; j_gene: TRBJ1-2; v_gene: TRBV5-4; CDR3aa: CASSDGPRVGGYTF; CDR3nt: TGTGCCAGCAGCGACGGGCCCAGGGTGGGGGGCTACACCTTC
d_gene: .; abundance: .; len: 15; j_gene: TRBJ1-3; v_gene: TRBV11-3; CDR3aa: CASSLDFAARNTIYF; CDR3nt: TGTGCCAGCAGCTTAGATTTCGCGGCCCGAAACACCATATATTTT
d_gene: .; abundance: .; len: 12; j_gene: TRBJ1-5; v_gene: TRBV19; CDR3aa: CASSEDFKPQHF; CDR3nt: TGTGCCAGTAGTGAGGACTTCAAGCCCCAGCATTTT
d_gene: .; abundance: .; len: 15; j_gene: TRBJ1-1; v_gene: TRBV5-1; CDR3aa: CASGVWVGENTEAFF; CDR3nt: TGCGCCAGCGGAGTTTGGGTCGGGGAGAACACTGAAGCTTTCTTT
d_gene: TRBD1; abundance: .; len: 14; j_gene: TRBJ1-1; v_gene: TRBV7-2; CDR3aa: CASSLQGARTEAFF; CDR3nt: TGTGCCAGCAGCCTACAGGGGGCAAGGACTGAAGCTTTCTTT
d_gene: .; abundance: .; len: 17; j_gene: TRBJ1-5; v_gene: TRBV11-3; CDR3aa: CASSLDPTVTSNQPQHF; CDR3nt: TGTGCCAGCAGCTTAGATCCAACAGTCACAAGCAATCAGCCCCAGCATTTT
d_gene: TRBD1; abundance: .; len: 17; j_gene: TRBJ1-1; v_gene: TRBV7-2; CDR3aa: CASSFANRGLGQGEAFF; CDR3nt: TGTGCCAGCAGCTTCGCAAACAGGGGGCTGGGTCAAGGTGAAGCTTTCTTT
d_gene: .; abundance: .; len: 14; j_gene: TRBJ2-3; v_gene: TRBV19; CDR3aa: CASTETSTADTQYF; CDR3nt: TGTGCCAGTACCGAGACTTCGACAGCAGATACGCAGTATTTT
d_gene: TRBD1; abundance: few; len: 17; j_gene: TRBJ2-7; v_gene: TRBV27; CDR3aa: CASKLSGQGYTSYEQYF; CDR3nt: TGTGCCAGCAAGCTATCGGGACAGGGGTATACCTCCTACGAGCAGTACTTC
d_gene: .; abundance: few; len: 13; j_gene: TRBJ1-1; v_gene: TRBV10-3; CDR3aa: CAISVQAGTEAFF; CDR3nt: TGTGCCATCAGTGTCCAGGCGGGCACTGAAGCTTTCTTT
d_gene: .; abundance: .; len: 15; j_gene: TRBJ1-5; v_gene: TRBV11-3; CDR3aa: CASSLGAGANQPQHF; CDR3nt: TGTGCCAGCAGCTTAGGGGCAGGGGCCAATCAGCCCCAGCATTTT
d_gene: TRBD1; abundance: .; len: 15; j_gene: TRBJ1-1; v_gene: TRBV30; CDR3aa: CAWSVRTGVNTEAFF; CDR3nt: TGTGCCTGGAGTGTCAGGACAGGGGTGAACACTGAAGCTTTCTTT
d_gene: TRBD1; abundance: medium-sized; len: 14; j_gene: TRBJ2-7; v_gene: TRBV5-1; CDR3aa: CASSLQGAFNEQYF; CDR3nt: TGCGCCAGCAGCTTACAGGGGGCATTCAACGAGCAGTACTTC
d_gene: .; abundance: .; len: 14; j_gene: TRBJ1-6; v_gene: TRBV7-3; CDR3aa: CASSSSGGNSPLHF; CDR3nt: TGTGCCAGCAGCTCCTCCGGCGGTAATTCACCCCTCCACTTT
d_gene: .; abundance: .; len: 12; j_gene: TRBJ2-3; v_gene: TRBV29-1; CDR3aa: CSGGDSTDTQYF; CDR3nt: TGCAGCGGCGGGGACAGCACAGATACGCAGTATTTT
d_gene: .; abundance: few; len: 16; j_gene: TRBJ1-5; v_gene: TRBV11-3; CDR3aa: CASSLDRWAVNQPQHF; CDR3nt: TGTGCCAGCAGCTTAGATCGCTGGGCAGTTAATCAGCCCCAGCATTTT
d_gene: .; abundance: .; len: 12; j_gene: TRBJ2-5; v_gene: TRBV30; CDR3aa: CAWRPKQETQYF; CDR3nt: TGTGCCTGGAGGCCTAAGCAAGAGACCCAGTACTTC
d_gene: .; abundance: .; len: 14; j_gene: TRBJ2-1; v_gene: TRBV6-2/TRBV6-3; CDR3aa: CASSYSESYNEQFF; CDR3nt: TGTGCCAGCAGTTACTCCGAGAGTTACAATGAGCAGTTCTTC
d_gene: TRBD1; abundance: .; len: 16; j_gene: TRBJ1-3; v_gene: TRBV5-1; CDR3aa: CASSLAPAGGGNTIYF; CDR3nt: TGCGCCAGCAGCTTGGCCCCGGCAGGGGGCGGAAACACCATATATTTT
d_gene: .; abundance: .; len: 20; j_gene: TRBJ2-1; v_gene: TRBV21-1; CDR3aa: CASSKVGGETSESEGNEQFF; CDR3nt: TGTGCCAGCAGCAAAGTGGGGGGGGAGACTAGCGAGTCCGAAGGAAATGAGCAGTTCTTC
d_gene: .; abundance: few; len: 11; j_gene: TRBJ2-3; v_gene: TRBV21-1; CDR3aa: CASSTGAQGYF; CDR3nt: TGTGCCAGCAGCACAGGGGCCCAGGGGTATTTT
d_gene: TRBD1; abundance: .; len: 14; j_gene: TRBJ1-1; v_gene: TRBV6-2/TRBV6-3; CDR3aa: CASSYGTESTEAFF; CDR3nt: TGTGCCAGCAGTTACGGGACAGAGTCCACTGAAGCTTTCTTT
d_gene: .; abundance: .; len: 14; j_gene: TRBJ1-1; v_gene: TRBV18; CDR3aa: CASSSWGADTEAFF; CDR3nt: TGTGCCAGCTCCTCCTGGGGCGCGGACACTGAAGCTTTCTTT
d_gene: TRBD1; abundance: .; len: 17; j_gene: TRBJ2-2; v_gene: TRBV5-6; CDR3aa: CASSSPGTVTNTGELFF; CDR3nt: TGTGCCAGCAGCTCACCAGGGACAGTGACGAACACCGGGGAGCTGTTTTTT